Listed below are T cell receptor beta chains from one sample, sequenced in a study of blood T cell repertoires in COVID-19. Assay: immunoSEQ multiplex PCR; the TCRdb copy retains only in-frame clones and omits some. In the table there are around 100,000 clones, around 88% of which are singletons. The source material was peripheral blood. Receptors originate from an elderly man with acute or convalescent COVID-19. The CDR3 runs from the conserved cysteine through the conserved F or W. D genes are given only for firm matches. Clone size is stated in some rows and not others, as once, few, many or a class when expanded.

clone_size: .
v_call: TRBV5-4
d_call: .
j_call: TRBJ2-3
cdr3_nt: TGTGCCAGCAGCTTGGGGCTAGCAAGCACAGATACGCAGTATTTT
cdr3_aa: CASSLGLASTDTQYF

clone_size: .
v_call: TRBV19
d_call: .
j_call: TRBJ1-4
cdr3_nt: TGTGCCAGTAGTGCCGGAACTAATGAAAAACTGTTTTTT
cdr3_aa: CASSAGTNEKLFF

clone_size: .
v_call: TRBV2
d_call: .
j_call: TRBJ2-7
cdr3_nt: TGTGCCAGCAGCCGCTCGAGCCTAACTGGCGAGCAGTACTTC
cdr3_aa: CASSRSSLTGEQYF

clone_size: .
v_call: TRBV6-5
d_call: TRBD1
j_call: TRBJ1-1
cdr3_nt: TGTGCCAGCAGTTACTCAAGGACAGGGGGCACTGAAGCTTTCTTT
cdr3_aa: CASSYSRTGGTEAFF

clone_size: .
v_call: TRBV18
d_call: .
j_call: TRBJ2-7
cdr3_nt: TGTGCCAGCTCACCAAGTCGGCAGGGGAACTACGAGCAGTACTTC
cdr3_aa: CASSPSRQGNYEQYF

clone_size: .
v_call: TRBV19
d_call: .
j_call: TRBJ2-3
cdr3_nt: TGTGCCAGTAGTATTGTTGAGGGAGTGGATACGCAGTATTTT
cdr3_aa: CASSIVEGVDTQYF

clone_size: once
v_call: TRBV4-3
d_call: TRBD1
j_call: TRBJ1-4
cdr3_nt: TGCGCCAGCAGCCAGGACAGGGGGCCCTCGGAAAAACTGTTTTTT
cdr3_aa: CASSQDRGPSEKLFF

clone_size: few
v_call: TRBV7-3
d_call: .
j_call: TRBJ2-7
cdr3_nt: TGTGCCAGCAGCTCGGGACAAGGTGGTTCAACGGGCGAGCAGTACTTC
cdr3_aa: CASSSGQGGSTGEQYF

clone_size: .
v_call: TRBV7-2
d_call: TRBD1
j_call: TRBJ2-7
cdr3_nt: TGTGCCAGCAGCTTACTTACAGGGACAGTGGGAAACGAGCAGTACTTC
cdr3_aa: CASSLLTGTVGNEQYF

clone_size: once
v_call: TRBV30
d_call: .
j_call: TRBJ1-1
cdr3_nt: TGTGCCTGGAGCGCCGACTACATGAACACTGAAGCTTTCTTT
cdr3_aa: CAWSADYMNTEAFF

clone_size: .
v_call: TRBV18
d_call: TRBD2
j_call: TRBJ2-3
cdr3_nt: TGTGCCAGCTCACCCGTAGCGGGAGGGTCCACAGATACGCAGTATTTT
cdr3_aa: CASSPVAGGSTDTQYF

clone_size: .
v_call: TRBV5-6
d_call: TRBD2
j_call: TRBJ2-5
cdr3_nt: TGTGCCAGCAGCTTGCTAGCGGGAGTGGGACAAGAGACCCAGTACTTC
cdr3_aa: CASSLLAGVGQETQYF

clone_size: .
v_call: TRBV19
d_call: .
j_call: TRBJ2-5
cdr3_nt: TGTGCCAGTAGTATAGATGGCGCGGGGGAGACCCAGTACTTC
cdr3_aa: CASSIDGAGETQYF

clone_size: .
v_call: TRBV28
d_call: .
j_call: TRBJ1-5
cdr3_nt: TGTGCCAGCAATTCAGGGGATTATAGCAATCAGCCCCAGCATTTT
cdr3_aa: CASNSGDYSNQPQHF

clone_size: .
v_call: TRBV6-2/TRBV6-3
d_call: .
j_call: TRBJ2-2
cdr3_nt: TGTGCCAGCAGTTACTCCCAGGGAAACACCGGGGAGCTGTTTTTT
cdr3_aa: CASSYSQGNTGELFF

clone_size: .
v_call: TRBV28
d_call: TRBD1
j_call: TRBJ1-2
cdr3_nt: TGTGCCAGCAGTTTAGGGGACAGGGACTTTTACACCTTC
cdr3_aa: CASSLGDRDFYTF

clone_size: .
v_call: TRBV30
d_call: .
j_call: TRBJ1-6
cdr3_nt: TGTGCCTGGAGTGTAGCCCCCGGGGATTCACCCCTCCACTTT
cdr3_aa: CAWSVAPGDSPLHF

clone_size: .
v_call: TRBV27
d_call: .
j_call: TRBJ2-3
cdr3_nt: TGTGCCAGCAGTTCTACTACAGATACGCAGTATTTT
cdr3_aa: CASSSTTDTQYF

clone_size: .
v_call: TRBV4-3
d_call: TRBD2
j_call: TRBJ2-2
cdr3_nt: TGCGCCAGCAGCCAGCTAAGCGGGAGCACCGGGGAGCTGTTTTTT
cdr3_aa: CASSQLSGSTGELFF

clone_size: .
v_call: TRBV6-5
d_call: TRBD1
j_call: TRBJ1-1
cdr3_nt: TGTGCCAGCAAATCAAGACAGGGGCCGAACACTGAAGCTTTCTTT
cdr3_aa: CASKSRQGPNTEAFF

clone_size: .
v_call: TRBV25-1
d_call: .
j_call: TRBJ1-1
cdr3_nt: TGTGCCAGCAGTGAAAAGCGGGGGACACGAGCTTTCTTT
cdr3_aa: CASSEKRGTRAFF

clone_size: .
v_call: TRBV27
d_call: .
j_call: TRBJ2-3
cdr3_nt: TGTGCCAGCAGCCCCACTACAGATACGCAGTATTTT
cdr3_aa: CASSPTTDTQYF

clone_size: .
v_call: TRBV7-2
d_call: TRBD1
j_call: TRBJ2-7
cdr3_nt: TGTGCCAGCAGTCCCGCCGGGACAGGGGCCTACGAGCAGTACTTC
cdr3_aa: CASSPAGTGAYEQYF

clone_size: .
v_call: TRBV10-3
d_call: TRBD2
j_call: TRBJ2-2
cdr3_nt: TGTGCCATCAGGGGACTAGGGAACACCGGGGAGCTGTTTTTT
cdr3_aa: CAIRGLGNTGELFF

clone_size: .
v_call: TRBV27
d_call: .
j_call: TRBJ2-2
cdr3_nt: TGTGCCAGCAGTTTCACAGGAACCGGGGAGCTGTTTTTT
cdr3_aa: CASSFTGTGELFF

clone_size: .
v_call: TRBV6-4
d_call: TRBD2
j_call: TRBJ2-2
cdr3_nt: TGTGCCAGCAGTGAACTAGCGGGAGGGGCCGGGGAGCTGTTTTTT
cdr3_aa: CASSELAGGAGELFF